This TCR beta chain was captured by sequencing in a study of identical twins. Unique molecular identifiers were present on cDNA, and template switching added a universal primer site. TCRdb recomputed calls from the 5' RACE reads with MiXCR, one row per CDR3 protein. The sample yields 210,000 or so distinct CDR3 sequences, 7.5% seen once. General study findings and limits: Fewer insertions marked abundant cord blood beta clonotypes; young adult naive trended weakly, memory not at all.

V was clipped by 0 bases and J by 6 bases; unmatched bases: 11. Looked up from germline, CDR1 is LNHNV and CDR2 is YYDKDF (reference sequence). This CDR3 has 17 amino acids. In the case of this clonotype: The antigen is undetermined.

These data also featured in a second study, about yellow fever vaccine responses in identical twins.

Input material: memory (CD45RO+) T cells sorted from blood. The V and J genes are TRBV15 and TRBJ2-1, with TRBD1 matching 7 bases. The source is a woman between 18 and 30 years old in good health. CDR3 residues: CATSRDYGTAPTNEQFF. Here the CDR3 DNA reads TGTGCCACCAGCAGAGACTACGGGACAGCACCTACCAATGAGCAGTTCTTC.